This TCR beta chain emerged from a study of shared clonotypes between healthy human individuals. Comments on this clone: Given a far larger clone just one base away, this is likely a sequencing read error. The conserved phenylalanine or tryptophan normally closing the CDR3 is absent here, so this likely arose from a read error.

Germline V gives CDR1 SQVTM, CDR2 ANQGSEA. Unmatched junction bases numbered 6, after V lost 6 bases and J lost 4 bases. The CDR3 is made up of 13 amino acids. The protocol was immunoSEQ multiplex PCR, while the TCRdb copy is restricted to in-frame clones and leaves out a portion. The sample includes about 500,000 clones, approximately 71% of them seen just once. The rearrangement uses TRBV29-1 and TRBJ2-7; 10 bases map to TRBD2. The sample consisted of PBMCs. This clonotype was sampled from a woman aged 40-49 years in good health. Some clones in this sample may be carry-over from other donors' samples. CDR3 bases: TGCAGCGTCTCGACTAGCGGGTCGTACGAGCAGTACTCC. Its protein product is CSVSTSGSYEQYS.